This T cell receptor (beta chain) was sequenced in a study of technical replicates of blood from several donors. This clone appeared a single time. The length of the CDR3 is 12 residues. The germline V gene encodes CDR1 LNHDA and CDR2 SQIVND (reference sequence). V was pared by 6 bases and J by 6 bases, with 9 bases between. TCRdb's copy holds only in-frame clones and misses some; the assay was immunoSEQ multiplex PCR. The data hold 70,000 to 85,000 clones, with 95% to 98% observed a single time. This TCR came from a human donor in good health. The rearrangement links TRBV19 to TRBJ1-5; D is perhaps TRBD1 (5 bases). Sequencing used T cells isolated from PBMCs. CDR3 loop: CASRSGAQPQHF. The CDR3 nucleotides are TGTGCCAGTAGGTCTGGGGCTCAGCCCCAGCATTTT.